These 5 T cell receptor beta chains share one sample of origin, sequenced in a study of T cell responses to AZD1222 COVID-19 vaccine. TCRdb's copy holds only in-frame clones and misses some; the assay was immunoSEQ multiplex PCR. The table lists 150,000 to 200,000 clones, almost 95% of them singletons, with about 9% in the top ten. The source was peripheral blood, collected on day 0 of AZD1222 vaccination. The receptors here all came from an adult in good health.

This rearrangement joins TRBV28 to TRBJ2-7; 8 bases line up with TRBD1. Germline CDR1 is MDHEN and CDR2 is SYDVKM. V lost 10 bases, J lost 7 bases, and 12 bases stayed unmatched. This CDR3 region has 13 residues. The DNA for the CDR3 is TGTGCCACCCTCCAGGGGGCATTGGGAGAGCAGTACTTC. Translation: CATLQGALGEQYF.

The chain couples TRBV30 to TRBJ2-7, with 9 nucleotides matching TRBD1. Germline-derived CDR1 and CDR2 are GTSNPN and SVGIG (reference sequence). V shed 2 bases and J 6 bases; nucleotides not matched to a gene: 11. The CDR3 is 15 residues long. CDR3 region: CAWSPVGQGSLEQYF. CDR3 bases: TGTGCCTGGAGTCCTGTGGGACAGGGTAGTCTCGAGCAGTACTTC.

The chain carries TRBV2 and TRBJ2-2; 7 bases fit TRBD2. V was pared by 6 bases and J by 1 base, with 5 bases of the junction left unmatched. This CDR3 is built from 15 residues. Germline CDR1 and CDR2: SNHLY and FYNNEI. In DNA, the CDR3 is TGTGCCAGCAGGGGGGGACTACTGAACACCGGGGAGCTGTTTTTT. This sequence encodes CASRGGLLNTGELFF.

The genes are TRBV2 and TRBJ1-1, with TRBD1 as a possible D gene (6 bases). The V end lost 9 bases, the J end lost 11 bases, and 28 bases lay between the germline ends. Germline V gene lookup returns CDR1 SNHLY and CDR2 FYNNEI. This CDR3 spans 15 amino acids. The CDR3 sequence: CARARLVGQLSSAFF. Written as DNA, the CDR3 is TGTGCCAGGGCCAGATTAGTTGGACAGTTAAGTTCCGCTTTCTTT.

CDR3 loop: CASSLFAGRNTGELFF. CDR3 sequence (DNA): TGCGCCAGCAGCCTCTTCGCCGGGCGGAACACCGGGGAGCTGTTTTTT. The chain recombines TRBV4-1 with TRBJ2-2; D is uncertain. Between the trimmed V and J ends, which lost 4 bases and 1 base, there was a span of 13 bases. The germline CDR1 and CDR2 sequences are MGHRA and YSYEKL. The CDR3 consists of 16 residues.